The rows below give T cell receptor beta chains drawn from one sample of a study of PD-1 blockade in mismatch repair-deficient tumors. TCRdb keeps only in-frame clones here, not all; method: immunoSEQ multiplex PCR. The repertoire holds 45,000 to 60,000 clones, roughly three quarters seen once, with about 3% in the top ten. Source: peripheral blood, taken 4 weeks after starting pembrolizumab. These receptors all stem from an adult with mismatch repair-deficient cancer. The CDR3 runs from the conserved cysteine through the conserved F or W. A D gene is named only where the DNA matches it firmly. Only part of the rows carry a size: once, few, many, or a class if the clone is expanded.

CDR3	DNA	V	J	D	length	size
CASSRVGTGENGYTF	TGTGCCAGCAGCCGAGTGGGGACAGGGGAGAATGGCTACACCTTC	TRBV11-3	TRBJ1-2	TRBD1	15	once
CAWSVEQATYNEQFF	TGTGCCTGGAGTGTAGAACAGGCGACCTACAATGAGCAGTTCTTC	TRBV30	TRBJ2-1	.	15	.
CSVAGTSGDLTDTQYF	TGCAGCGTTGCTGGGACTAGCGGGGACCTCACAGATACGCAGTATTTT	TRBV29-1	TRBJ2-3	TRBD2	16	once
CASSPLQGYGGYTF	TGTGCCAGCAGCCCTTTACAGGGGTATGGTGGCTACACCTTC	TRBV7-8	TRBJ1-2	TRBD1	14	.
CASSLSGQGDTEAFF	TGTGCCAGCAGCTTAAGTGGACAGGGGGACACTGAAGCTTTCTTT	TRBV7-2	TRBJ1-1	TRBD1	15	.
CASSLRGGNEQFF	TGTGCCAGCAGCTTACGCGGGGGCAATGAGCAGTTCTTC	TRBV7-2	TRBJ2-1	TRBD2	13	.
CASSTSPGGQETQYF	TGTGCCAGCAGCACTAGCCCAGGGGGGCAAGAGACCCAGTACTTC	TRBV7-2	TRBJ2-5	.	15	once
CASQRDRSSGNTIYF	TGTGCCAGCCAGCGGGACAGGAGCTCTGGAAACACCATATATTTT	TRBV27	TRBJ1-3	TRBD1	15	.
CASSDGQEINYGYTF	TGTGCCAGCAGTGATGGACAGGAGATTAACTATGGCTACACCTTC	TRBV25-1	TRBJ1-2	TRBD1	15	medium-sized
CASSGTGTDTQYF	TGTGCCAGCAGTGGTACGGGCACAGATACGCAGTATTTT	TRBV25-1	TRBJ2-3	.	13	.
CASSLGGPGNTEAFF	TGTGCCAGCAGTTTAGGGGGCCCAGGGAACACTGAAGCTTTCTTT	TRBV27	TRBJ1-1	.	15	.
CAWSPGGEGTDTQYF	TGTGCCTGGAGCCCCGGGGGGGAAGGCACAGATACGCAGTATTTT	TRBV30	TRBJ2-3	TRBD2	15	.
CATSRDRGVSGNEQFF	TGTGCCACCAGCAGAGATAGGGGGGTAAGCGGGAATGAGCAGTTCTTC	TRBV15	TRBJ2-1	.	16	.
CASSLGDRGSEQYF	TGCGCCAGCAGCTTAGGGGACAGGGGCTCCGAGCAGTACTTC	TRBV5-1	TRBJ2-7	TRBD1	14	.
CASSEDRAPYGYTF	TGTGCCAGCAGCGAGGACAGGGCGCCTTATGGCTACACCTTC	TRBV6-5	TRBJ1-2	TRBD1	14	.
CASSPLTAYNEQFF	TGTGCCAGTAGTCCTTTGACAGCCTACAATGAGCAGTTCTTC	TRBV19	TRBJ2-1	.	14	.
CASSFPGGSGANVLTF	TGTGCCAGCAGCTTCCCCGGGGGCTCTGGGGCCAACGTCCTGACTTTC	TRBV7-3	TRBJ2-6	.	16	once
CASSLARGYEQYF	TGCGCCAGCAGCTTGGCCAGGGGCTACGAGCAGTACTTC	TRBV5-1	TRBJ2-7	.	13	.
CAEGESYSGNTIYF	TGTGCCGAAGGGGAATCTTACTCTGGAAACACCATATATTTT	TRBV30	TRBJ1-3	.	14	.
CASSEERGYQPQHF	TGTGCCAGCAGTGAAGAACGGGGATATCAGCCCCAGCATTTT	TRBV2	TRBJ1-5	.	14	.
CASSSLSQGPYEQYF	TGTGCCAGCAGCTCACTCTCGCAGGGTCCCTACGAGCAGTACTTC	TRBV11-2	TRBJ2-7	.	15	.
CAWKAGVGGNTIYF	TGTGCCTGGAAGGCAGGGGTCGGTGGAAACACCATATATTTT	TRBV30	TRBJ1-3	.	14	.
CASSPQGLAGVNEQFF	TGTGCCAGCAGCCCGCAGGGACTAGCGGGAGTCAATGAGCAGTTCTTC	TRBV9	TRBJ2-1	TRBD2	16	.
CASSVGQGLSTEAFF	TGTGCCAGCAGCGTAGGACAGGGCCTAAGCACTGAAGCTTTCTTT	TRBV9	TRBJ1-1	TRBD1	15	.